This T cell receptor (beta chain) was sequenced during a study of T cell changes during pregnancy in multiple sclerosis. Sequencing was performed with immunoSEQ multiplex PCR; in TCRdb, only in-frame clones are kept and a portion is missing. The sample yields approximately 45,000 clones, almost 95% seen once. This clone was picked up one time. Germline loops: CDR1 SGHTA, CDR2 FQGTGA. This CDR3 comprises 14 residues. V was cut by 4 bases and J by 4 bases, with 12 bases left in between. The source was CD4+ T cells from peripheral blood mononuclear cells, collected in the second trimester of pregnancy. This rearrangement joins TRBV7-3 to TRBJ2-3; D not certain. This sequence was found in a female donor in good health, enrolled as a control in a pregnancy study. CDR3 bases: TGTGCCAGCAGCTCAAACTTGAGAGCAGATACGCAGTATTTT. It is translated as CASSSNLRADTQYF.